A selection of T cell receptor beta chains follows, all from one sample in a study of control samples from healthy donors and cancer patients. Assay: immunoSEQ multiplex PCR; the TCRdb copy retains only in-frame clones and omits some. The sample lists 150,000 to 200,000 clones; around 90% were seen once. Material: blood. The source of these receptors is a woman aged 25-40 years in good health. Both conserved end residues are trimmed from each CDR3. Each record gives: clone size, V gene, J gene, CDR3 protein. Rows give clone size only sometimes, using once, few, many, or a class for an expanded clone.

.,TRBV19,TRBJ2-1,ASSNQLAGAYEQF
.,TRBV7-9,TRBJ2-2,ASSPTEVPGGNTGELF
few,TRBV4-2,TRBJ1-2,ASSQLQGGYGYT
once,TRBV7-9,TRBJ2-3,ASSLTSGTDTQY
few,TRBV7-9,TRBJ1-1,ASSQDPVTEAF
.,TRBV6-5,TRBJ2-1,ASGMGSGTYNEQF
.,TRBV3-1/TRBV3-2,TRBJ2-3,ASSNRGYTAADTQY
.,TRBV6-2/TRBV6-3,TRBJ1-5,ASSYSGQGFQPQH
.,TRBV11-3,TRBJ2-1,ASSLTGAPYNEQF
.,TRBV7-3,TRBJ2-3,ASSLTGSSTDTQY
.,TRBV6-5,TRBJ1-5,ASSSQGGSNQPQH
.,TRBV7-6,TRBJ2-3,ASSLGSGSSADTQY
.,TRBV4-2,TRBJ2-3,ASSQEGDREQY
.,TRBV5-1,TRBJ2-1,ASERDRGSYNEQF
.,TRBV7-9,TRBJ2-1,ASSSGLAGGYTYNEQF
once,TRBV19,TRBJ2-3,ATRQEGTDTQY
.,TRBV3-1/TRBV3-2,TRBJ2-7,ASSPTGPAGAYEQY
.,TRBV7-9,TRBJ2-7,ASSLYLGQGAGAYEQY
.,TRBV2,TRBJ2-7,ASSGGSGRLVLYEQY
.,TRBV5-1,TRBJ2-5,ASSLNTGGQETQY
.,TRBV11-2,TRBJ2-7,ASSLGRRAYEQY
.,TRBV6-1,TRBJ1-2,ASSETVGTGSAGYT
.,TRBV6-1,TRBJ2-7,ASSEFPKFRTRDTAYEQY
.,TRBV30,TRBJ2-7,ASAGLYEQY
.,TRBV5-6,TRBJ1-2,ASSKGGTGKGL
.,TRBV24-1,TRBJ2-5,ATSTGTEGGTQY
.,TRBV7-2,TRBJ1-1,ASSLLGLRTGRDTEAF
.,TRBV2,TRBJ1-6,ASTLGQVRNSPLH
.,TRBV5-1,TRBJ2-2,ASSLDSPNRGELF
.,TRBV7-9,TRBJ1-1,ASSLPQVTEAF
.,TRBV28,TRBJ1-4,ASAATVNEKLF
.,TRBV9,TRBJ1-1,ASSVGWNTEAF
.,TRBV28,TRBJ1-2,ASSLAGTGGNYGYT
.,TRBV6-4,TRBJ2-6,ASSESNSGANVLT
.,TRBV5-1,TRBJ2-3,ASSLRASGATDTQY
.,TRBV28,TRBJ2-7,ASSFDNWGDRRREQY
once,TRBV4-2,TRBJ2-2,ASSQGWDRGGELF
.,TRBV7-8,TRBJ2-7,ASSLLQGPYEQY
once,TRBV4-1,TRBJ2-7,ASSQTGQGTYEQY
.,TRBV7-2,TRBJ2-7,ASSSPGLGAREY
.,TRBV7-9,TRBJ1-5,ASSLGGGNNQPQH
.,TRBV6-5,TRBJ2-1,ASNPSGINEQF
.,TRBV4-2,TRBJ2-2,ASSQESGDANTGELF
once,TRBV6-5,TRBJ2-2,ASRNDLRPTGELF
.,TRBV15,TRBJ1-1,ATSRGGYGGTEAF
.,TRBV19,TRBJ1-6,ASSPLGWDAHSPLH
.,TRBV15,TRBJ2-7,ATSKKGTPGARYEQY
.,TRBV5-1,TRBJ2-3,ASSLGPGAGTDTQY
.,TRBV2,TRBJ2-2,ASTHETGGLAGAIGELF
.,TRBV19,TRBJ2-1,ASSTSGRFYEQF
.,TRBV5-5,TRBJ1-2,ASSFARGGSYGYT
.,TRBV7-2,TRBJ1-2,ASSPRQALGGYT
.,TRBV11-2,TRBJ2-5,ASSIVGPQETQY
once,TRBV10-3,TRBJ1-2,AISESGRANYGYT
.,TRBV30,TRBJ1-1,AWRFDSLTEAF
.,TRBV9,TRBJ2-1,ASSEGLAGNNEQF
.,TRBV13,TRBJ1-1,ASSFGQNTEAF
.,TRBV27,TRBJ2-3,ASRMSTDTQY
once,TRBV18,TRBJ2-3,ASSKGADTQY
.,TRBV7-8,TRBJ1-2,ASSFGPGDYGYT